This T cell receptor (beta chain) emerged from a study of cytomegalovirus exposure and HLA in healthy donors. Healthy donors of bone marrow made up the group. As regards this clone: Its antigen is undetermined.

V lost 0 bases to trimming and J lost 5 bases; unmatched junction nucleotides: 3. CDR3 size: 14 residues. The germline gives CDR1 SGHRS, CDR2 YFSETQ. Overall study results and limits: CMV serostatus alone was available as immune exposure information. Analysis performed later found more than 15,000 TCR beta sequences associated with HLA alleles at 0.05 false discovery rate.

The PCR contained 60 Vbeta and 13 Jbeta primers. Libraries were prepared by immunoSEQ multiplex PCR; TCRdb keeps only in-frame clonotypes and omits some of them. The sample lists about 140,000 clones, approximately 80% occurring once. The chain couples TRBV5-1 to TRBJ1-1; 8 nucleotides align to TRBD1. The sequence was obtained from a man over 45 in good health and CMV-seronegative. Sample: PBMCs. Here the CDR3 DNA reads TGCGCCAGCAGCTTGGGGACAGGGCGAACTGAAGCTTTCTTT. This translates into CASSLGTGRTEAFF.